This TCR beta chain was recorded in a study of T cell repertoires in cytomegalovirus infection. Study as a whole: The authors relied on CMV epitopes, both recently identified HLA-C-restricted and well-studied HLA-B-restricted. Public TCR beta signatures marked donors with CMV infection and the matching HLA.

Study-wide results and caveats: Clonotypes of TCR beta that were HLA-C-restricted and CMV-specific dominated the ex vivo response.

Each CDR3 protein gets one entry after TCRdb re-called the reads with MiXCR. The table lists 300,000 to 400,000 distinct CDR3 sequences, roughly 28% of them singletons, with 20% in the top ten. Note on this clonotype: As yet, its antigen is unknown.

The source of this sequence is a human donor in good health (CMV status not recorded). Some clones in this sample may be carry-over from other donors' samples. This sample comprised cultured PBMCs, obtained from culture after CMV antigen stimulation.

CDR3: CASSQERLAADYEQYF. CDR3 in DNA: TGTGCCAGCAGCCAAGAAAGACTAGCGGCCGACTACGAGCAGTACTTC. The V and J genes are TRBV14 and TRBJ2-7; 9 bases fit TRBD2. The ends lost 0 bases at V and 3 bases at J; junction bases unmatched: 6. Germline V gives CDR1 SGHDN, CDR2 FVKESK. The CDR3 is made up of 16 amino acids.